The rows below give T cell receptor beta chains drawn from one sample of a study of shared clonotypes between healthy human individuals. Clones were sequenced by immunoSEQ multiplex PCR, and TCRdb holds only the in-frame ones, with some missing. The sample has 2,500,000 or so clones, just over 90% seen once. Material for sequencing was naive CD4+ T cells sorted from blood. These receptors all come from a man between 18 and 35 years old in good health. CDR3s include the opening cysteine and the closing phenylalanine or tryptophan. Fields, in order: V gene, clone size, J gene, D gene, CDR3 DNA, CDR3 protein. D genes are given only for firm matches. Clone size, where shown, is once, few, many, or a class for clones that have expanded.

V gene: TRBV11-3
clone size: -
J gene: TRBJ2-7
D gene: -
CDR3 DNA: TGTGCCAGAGCGTTAGGCCTCAGCTCCTACGAGCAGTACTTC
CDR3 protein: CARALGLSSYEQYF

V gene: TRBV6-5
clone size: -
J gene: TRBJ2-2
D gene: -
CDR3 DNA: TGTGCCAGCAGTGGCAGATCCACCGGGGAGCTGTTTTTT
CDR3 protein: CASSGRSTGELFF

V gene: TRBV5-4
clone size: -
J gene: TRBJ2-3
D gene: TRBD1
CDR3 DNA: TGTGCCAGCAGCTTGCAGGGGGCTGGCACAGATACGCAGTATTTT
CDR3 protein: CASSLQGAGTDTQYF

V gene: TRBV5-4
clone size: -
J gene: TRBJ1-2
D gene: -
CDR3 DNA: TGTGCCAGCAGATCTACTGGACAGTCCAGCTATGGCTACACCTTC
CDR3 protein: CASRSTGQSSYGYTF

V gene: TRBV7-9
clone size: few
J gene: TRBJ2-2
D gene: -
CDR3 DNA: TGTGCCCTCACGGGCGGATCGAACACCGGGGAGCTGTTTTTT
CDR3 protein: CALTGGSNTGELFF

V gene: TRBV15
clone size: -
J gene: TRBJ1-5
D gene: -
CDR3 DNA: TGTGCCACCAGCGGCCGGGACCTCAATCAGCCCCAGCATTTT
CDR3 protein: CATSGRDLNQPQHF

V gene: TRBV5-1
clone size: -
J gene: TRBJ2-5
D gene: TRBD2
CDR3 DNA: TGCGCCAGCAGCCGGGGACTAGCGGGGGGGCTCCAAGAGACCCAGTACTTC
CDR3 protein: CASSRGLAGGLQETQYF

V gene: TRBV30
clone size: -
J gene: TRBJ1-3
D gene: -
CDR3 DNA: TGTGCCTGGAGTGTGCTGGGAACTGGAAACACCATATATTTT
CDR3 protein: CAWSVLGTGNTIYF

V gene: TRBV18
clone size: -
J gene: TRBJ2-2
D gene: TRBD1
CDR3 DNA: TGTGCCAGCTCACCAGACAGGGTCGCGGGGGAGCTGTTTTTT
CDR3 protein: CASSPDRVAGELFF

V gene: TRBV7-8
clone size: -
J gene: TRBJ2-1
D gene: TRBD2
CDR3 DNA: TGTGCCAGCAGCTTAGCCCCTACTAGCGGGGGATCTAATGAGCAGTTCTTC
CDR3 protein: CASSLAPTSGGSNEQFF

V gene: TRBV2
clone size: -
J gene: TRBJ2-7
D gene: TRBD2
CDR3 DNA: TGTGCCAGCAAAGCGGGGAGGGAGCAGTACTTC
CDR3 protein: CASKAGREQYF

V gene: TRBV18
clone size: -
J gene: TRBJ1-2
D gene: -
CDR3 DNA: TGTGCCAGCTCAGCCTTGTTGGGGGCGCAAAACTATGGCTACACCTTC
CDR3 protein: CASSALLGAQNYGYTF

V gene: TRBV20-1
clone size: -
J gene: TRBJ2-3
D gene: -
CDR3 DNA: TGCAGTGCTCGGACATTAGAAACGCAGTATTTT
CDR3 protein: CSARTLETQYF

V gene: TRBV4-1
clone size: -
J gene: TRBJ2-1
D gene: -
CDR3 DNA: TGCGCCAGCAGCCAAGATAGAACAGACAGCTACAATGAGCAGTTCTTC
CDR3 protein: CASSQDRTDSYNEQFF

V gene: TRBV7-6
clone size: -
J gene: TRBJ1-1
D gene: -
CDR3 DNA: TGTGCCAGCAGCCCAATTCTGACAGATATGAACACTGAAGCTTTCTTT
CDR3 protein: CASSPILTDMNTEAFF

V gene: TRBV6-5
clone size: -
J gene: TRBJ2-7
D gene: -
CDR3 DNA: TGTGCCAGCAGTTACAAGATGTGGTCCGGTGGCGAGCAGTACTTC
CDR3 protein: CASSYKMWSGGEQYF

V gene: TRBV5-4
clone size: -
J gene: TRBJ2-1
D gene: -
CDR3 DNA: TGTGCCAGCAGCCAGGGACAAGTTGGGCGGGAGCCCTACAATGAGCAGTTCTTC
CDR3 protein: CASSQGQVGREPYNEQFF

V gene: TRBV29-1
clone size: -
J gene: TRBJ2-3
D gene: -
CDR3 DNA: TGCAGCGTCAGACGGCCCCTCACAGATACGCAGTATTTT
CDR3 protein: CSVRRPLTDTQYF

V gene: TRBV28
clone size: -
J gene: TRBJ1-6
D gene: TRBD1
CDR3 DNA: TGTGCCAGCAGTGTGACAGGGGAATCACCCCTCCACTTT
CDR3 protein: CASSVTGESPLHF

V gene: TRBV5-4
clone size: -
J gene: TRBJ1-4
D gene: -
CDR3 DNA: TGTGCCAGCAGCAAGGAAGCAGGGAATGAAAAACTGTTTTTT
CDR3 protein: CASSKEAGNEKLFF

V gene: TRBV6-5
clone size: -
J gene: TRBJ1-1
D gene: -
CDR3 DNA: TGTGCCAGCAGTGCTGAATTTCCGAACACTGAAGCTTTCTTT
CDR3 protein: CASSAEFPNTEAFF

V gene: TRBV15
clone size: -
J gene: TRBJ2-4
D gene: TRBD1
CDR3 DNA: TGTGCCACCAGCAGAACGGACAGGGGGAGGAACATTCAGTACTTC
CDR3 protein: CATSRTDRGRNIQYF

V gene: TRBV2
clone size: -
J gene: TRBJ2-5
D gene: TRBD1
CDR3 DNA: TGTGCCAGCAGTGCACGGGCCAGGGGGCCAGAGACCCAGTACTTC
CDR3 protein: CASSARARGPETQYF

V gene: TRBV19
clone size: -
J gene: TRBJ2-5
D gene: -
CDR3 DNA: TGTGCCAGTAGTATCCACAAAGACAGCTTCCAAGAGACCCAGTACTTC
CDR3 protein: CASSIHKDSFQETQYF

V gene: TRBV19
clone size: -
J gene: TRBJ1-5
D gene: -
CDR3 DNA: TGTGCCAGTAGTATAGGAGGGTATAGCAATCAGCCCCAGCATTTT
CDR3 protein: CASSIGGYSNQPQHF

V gene: TRBV19
clone size: once
J gene: TRBJ2-5
D gene: -
CDR3 DNA: TGTGCCAGTAGTATGAGACAGGGAGGAGAGACCCAGTACTTC
CDR3 protein: CASSMRQGGETQYF

V gene: TRBV7-2
clone size: -
J gene: TRBJ2-3
D gene: -
CDR3 DNA: TGTGCCAGCAGCTTGGACCTAGGGGCGCAGTATTTT
CDR3 protein: CASSLDLGAQYF

V gene: TRBV10-3
clone size: -
J gene: TRBJ2-3
D gene: TRBD2
CDR3 DNA: TGTGCCATCAGTGAATTAACGGGAGGGGACACAGATACGCAGTATTTT
CDR3 protein: CAISELTGGDTDTQYF

V gene: TRBV7-9
clone size: once
J gene: TRBJ2-1
D gene: TRBD2
CDR3 DNA: TGTGCCAGCAGCTTAGGGCTAGCGGGGACATACAATGAGCAGTTCTTC
CDR3 protein: CASSLGLAGTYNEQFF

V gene: TRBV7-8
clone size: once
J gene: TRBJ1-2
D gene: -
CDR3 DNA: TGTGCCAGCAGCCGGACCCAGGGGTCGGGCTACACCTTC
CDR3 protein: CASSRTQGSGYTF

V gene: TRBV10-1
clone size: -
J gene: TRBJ2-1
D gene: -
CDR3 DNA: TGCGCCAGCAGTGAGTCGTACTCCTACAATGAGCAGTTCTTC
CDR3 protein: CASSESYSYNEQFF

V gene: TRBV9
clone size: -
J gene: TRBJ2-1
D gene: TRBD1
CDR3 DNA: TGTGCCAGCAGCGTAGGTGATCGAGGGGGCAGGAATGAGCAGTTCTTC
CDR3 protein: CASSVGDRGGRNEQFF

V gene: TRBV5-1
clone size: -
J gene: TRBJ1-1
D gene: -
CDR3 DNA: TGCGCCAGCAGCTGGGCCAGGGGTACTGAAGCTTTCTTT
CDR3 protein: CASSWARGTEAFF

V gene: TRBV9
clone size: -
J gene: TRBJ1-4
D gene: -
CDR3 DNA: TGTGCCAGCAGCGTAGGTTCAGGCCCAAATGAAAAACTGTTTTTT
CDR3 protein: CASSVGSGPNEKLFF

V gene: TRBV5-4
clone size: -
J gene: TRBJ2-1
D gene: TRBD2
CDR3 DNA: TGTGCCAGCAGCTTAACGACTAGCGGGAGGAATGAGCAGTTCTTC
CDR3 protein: CASSLTTSGRNEQFF

V gene: TRBV7-9
clone size: -
J gene: TRBJ1-1
D gene: TRBD1
CDR3 DNA: TGTGCCAGCAGTTCACCGGGACAGACTTACACTGAAGCTTTCTTT
CDR3 protein: CASSSPGQTYTEAFF